The T cell receptor beta chain under discussion was sequenced for a study of regulatory T cells in long-lasting Graves disease. The time point denotes: persistent/refractory GD, antithyroid drugs over 5 years with positive TRAb. Extracted RNA from PBMCs served as the source of the TCR library. Diagnosing Graves' disease relied on the American Thyroid Association guidelines. Building of the TCR beta libraries involved iRepertoire HTBI primers and Arm-PCR of CDR3 regions. TCRdb re-called the multiplex PCR reads with MiXCR, one entry per CDR3 protein. The data contain some 430,000 distinct CDR3 sequences, under 25% of them seen just once; the ten biggest clones take up roughly 7.1%. This clonotype was found a few times. This TCR came from a female donor with Graves disease. Sequences were derived from peripheral blood mononuclear cells (PBMCs), sampled when the disease was refractory, from a patient treated with antithyroid drugs.

In nucleotides, the CDR3 is TGCAGTGCTAGTAGTTCTGTGGGGGATAGCAATCAGCCCCAGCATTTT. Amino acid sequence: CSASSSVGDSNQPQHF. This chain connects TRBV20-1 to TRBJ1-5; D is possibly TRBD1 (5 bases). The V gene's germline CDR1 is DFQATT and CDR2 SNEGSKA (reference sequence). V lost 3 bases and J lost 0, with 15 bases in between. The CDR3 covers 16 residues.